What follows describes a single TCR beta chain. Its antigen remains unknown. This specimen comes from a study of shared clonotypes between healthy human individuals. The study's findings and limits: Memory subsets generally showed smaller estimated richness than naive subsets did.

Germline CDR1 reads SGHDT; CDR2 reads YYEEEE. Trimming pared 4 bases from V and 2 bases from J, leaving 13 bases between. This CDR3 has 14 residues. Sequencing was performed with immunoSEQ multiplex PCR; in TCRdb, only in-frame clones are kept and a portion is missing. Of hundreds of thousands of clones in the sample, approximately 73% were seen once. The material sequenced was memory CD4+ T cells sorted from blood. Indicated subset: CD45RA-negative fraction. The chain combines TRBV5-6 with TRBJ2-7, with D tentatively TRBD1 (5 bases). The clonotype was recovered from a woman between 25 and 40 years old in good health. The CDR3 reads CASSPNRPPYEQYF. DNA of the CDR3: TGTGCCAGCAGCCCGAACAGGCCTCCCTACGAGCAGTACTTC.